These T cell receptor beta chains were read from a single sample in a study of blood T cell repertoires in COVID-19. Method: immunoSEQ multiplex PCR; TCRdb's copy keeps in-frame clones and lacks some. The sample lists 200,000 to 250,000 clones; around 87% were seen once. Sequencing used peripheral blood. All receptors derive from a man aged 55 to 70 with acute or convalescent COVID-19. The CDR3 runs from the conserved cysteine through the conserved F or W.

TRBJ2-7	TRBV9	CASSAGLDASEQYF
TRBJ1-5	TRBV7-6	CASSFGQNQPQHF
TRBJ2-4	TRBV7-2	CASSLVGRGNIQYF
TRBJ1-3	TRBV9	CASSVSGQGMENTIYF
TRBJ2-1	TRBV5-8	CASSLGLAYNEQFF
TRBJ1-5	TRBV6-5	CASSPGQYNQPQHF
TRBJ2-3	TRBV3-1/TRBV3-2	CASSQGRLAGRPSDTQYF
TRBJ1-2	TRBV9	CASSVAWQGADGYTF
TRBJ2-7	TRBV7-8	CASSLQGTNSYEQYF
TRBJ1-2	TRBV24-1	CATSDPGQEDYGYTF
TRBJ2-7	TRBV6-5	CASKTTRVSYEQYF
TRBJ1-1	TRBV7-3	CASSSGQPNTEAFF
TRBJ2-1	TRBV24-1	CATSDFGLAGGKQFF
TRBJ1-1	TRBV7-9	CASSPTAVEAFF
TRBJ2-7	TRBV27	CASSPNWAGSSYEQYF
TRBJ2-2	TRBV5-1	CASSQTTIPGELFF
TRBJ2-1	TRBV7-9	CASSLVSKTYNEQFF
TRBJ2-7	TRBV2	CASSPGQGSYEQYF
TRBJ2-7	TRBV19	CATSGTVPFEQYF
TRBJ2-4	TRBV6-1	CASSEGTTKNIQYF
TRBJ1-1	TRBV9	CASSVGTGGANTEAFF
TRBJ2-7	TRBV5-5	CASSSQQVSYEQYF
TRBJ1-5	TRBV7-2	CASSLSGTGGAFKQPQHF
TRBJ1-2	TRBV28	CASNRQGRGDGYTF
TRBJ2-5	TRBV19	CASSARDRVEETQYF
TRBJ2-1	TRBV19	CASSPWTGNNEQFF
TRBJ1-2	TRBV13	CASRSDRGYGYTF
TRBJ1-1	TRBV5-4	CASSDRVLGEAFF
TRBJ1-6	TRBV27	CASRPQGYYNSPLHF
TRBJ1-3	TRBV7-9	CASSLTGSSGNTIYF
TRBJ2-2	TRBV12-5	CASGLVGLAGTGELFF
TRBJ2-2	TRBV11-2	CASSRDSNTGELFF
TRBJ2-7	TRBV6-4	CASSEGSSYEQYF
TRBJ1-1	TRBV3-1/TRBV3-2	CASSRNRVVNTEAFF
TRBJ1-2	TRBV6-2/TRBV6-3	CASSQPGSSYGYTF
TRBJ1-4	TRBV3-1/TRBV3-2	CASSLWTGIETNEKLFF
TRBJ2-3	TRBV7-2	CASSPGTRITDTQYF
TRBJ2-1	TRBV27	CASSPGTSGATYNEQFF
TRBJ2-7	TRBV18	CASSPSSGSLYEQYF
TRBJ1-2	TRBV11-2	CASSEGQYYGYTF
TRBJ1-4	TRBV10-2	CASSEGPGIIEKLFF
TRBJ2-7	TRBV5-3	CARSLSSYEQYF
TRBJ1-6	TRBV6-5	CASSGTPNSPLHF
TRBJ2-1	TRBV6-5	CASRKLAHNEQFF
TRBJ2-2	TRBV14	CASSQFLLADNTGELFF
TRBJ2-5	TRBV5-4	CASSFPAVETQYF
TRBJ2-5	TRBV6-5	CASSPAGGPETQYF
TRBJ2-4	TRBV24-1	CATSDRGGSKNIQYF
TRBJ1-1	TRBV7-8	CASSGPQVNTEAFF
TRBJ1-1	TRBV6-6	CASSYSAGGTEAFF
TRBJ2-7	TRBV7-3	CASSLEGVLDEQYF
TRBJ2-7	TRBV4-3	CASSRTETSYEQYF
TRBJ2-7	TRBV6-2/TRBV6-3	CASSYYMTGGGYEQYF
TRBJ2-7	TRBV7-9	CASSFRSTRDDYEQYF
TRBJ2-7	TRBV5-1	CASSGEHEQYF
TRBJ1-2	TRBV28	CASSLRHGGYTF
TRBJ1-5	TRBV2	CASKTGMNQPQHF
TRBJ1-2	TRBV28	CASSRGTNYGYTF
TRBJ1-2	TRBV6-6	CASSYSERPRDGYTF